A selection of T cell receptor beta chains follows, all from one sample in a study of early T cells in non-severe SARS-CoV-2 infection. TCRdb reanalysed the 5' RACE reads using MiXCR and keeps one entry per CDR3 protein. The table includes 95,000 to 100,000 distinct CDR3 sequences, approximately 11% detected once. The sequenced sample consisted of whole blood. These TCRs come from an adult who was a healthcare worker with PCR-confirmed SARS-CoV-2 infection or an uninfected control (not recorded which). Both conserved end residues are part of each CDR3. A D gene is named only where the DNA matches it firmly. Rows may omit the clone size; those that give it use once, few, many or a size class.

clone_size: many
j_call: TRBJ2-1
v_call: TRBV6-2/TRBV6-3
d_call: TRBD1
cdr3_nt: TGTGCCAGCAGCTTGACAGGGACCTCCTACAATGAGCAGTTCTTC
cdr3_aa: CASSLTGTSYNEQFF

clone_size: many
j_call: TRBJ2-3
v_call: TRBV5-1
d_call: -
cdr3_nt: TGCGCCAGCAGCCGAGGACGGAGCACAGATACGCAGTATTTT
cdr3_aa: CASSRGRSTDTQYF

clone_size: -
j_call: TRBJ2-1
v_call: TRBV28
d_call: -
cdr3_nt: TGTGCCAGCAGTTTGAGTCGAAGTGAGCAGTTCTTC
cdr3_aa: CASSLSRSEQFF

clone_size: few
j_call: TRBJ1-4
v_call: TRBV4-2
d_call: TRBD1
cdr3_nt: TGTGCCAGCAGCCAAGAGGCGACAGGGGGCCTTGTCCTGTTTTTT
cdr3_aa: CASSQEATGGLVLFF

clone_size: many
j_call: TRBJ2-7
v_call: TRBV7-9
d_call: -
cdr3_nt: TGTGCCAGCAGCCCGATGGGGAGTAGCAACGAGCAGTACTTC
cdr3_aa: CASSPMGSSNEQYF

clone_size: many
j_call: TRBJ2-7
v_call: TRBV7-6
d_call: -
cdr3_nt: TGTGCCAGCAGCCCCAGGACCTCCCCTTACGAGCAGTACTTC
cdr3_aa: CASSPRTSPYEQYF

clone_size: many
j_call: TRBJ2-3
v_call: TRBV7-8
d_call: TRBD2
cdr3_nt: TGTGCCAGCAGAACTGCCGGGACTAGCGCAACAGATACGCAGTATTTT
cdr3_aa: CASRTAGTSATDTQYF

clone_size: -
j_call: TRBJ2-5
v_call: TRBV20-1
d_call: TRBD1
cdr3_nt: TGCAGTGCTAGAAGGGACAGGGGCTCTTGGGAGACCCAGTACTTC
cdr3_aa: CSARRDRGSWETQYF

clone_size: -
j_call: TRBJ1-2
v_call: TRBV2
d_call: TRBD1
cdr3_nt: TGTGCCAGCAGCGTCGGACAGGGGCGAGGCTACACCTTC
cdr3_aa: CASSVGQGRGYTF

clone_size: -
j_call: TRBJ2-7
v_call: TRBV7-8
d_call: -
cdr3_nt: TGTGCCAGCAGCCTAGGGGTCTACCTCTCCTACGAGCAGTACTTC
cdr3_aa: CASSLGVYLSYEQYF

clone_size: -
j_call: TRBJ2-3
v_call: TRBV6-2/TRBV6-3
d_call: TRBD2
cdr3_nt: TGTGCCAGCAGTCCGGGACTAGGCTTCACAGATACGCAGTATTTT
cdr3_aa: CASSPGLGFTDTQYF

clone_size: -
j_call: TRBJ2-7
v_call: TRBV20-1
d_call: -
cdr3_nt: TGCAGTGCTAGGCAGGACAGCTACTACGAGCAGTACTTC
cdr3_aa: CSARQDSYYEQYF

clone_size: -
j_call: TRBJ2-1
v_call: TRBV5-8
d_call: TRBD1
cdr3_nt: TGTGCCAGCAGCTGGGGGACAGGGAAAAACTTCTTC
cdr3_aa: CASSWGTGKNFF

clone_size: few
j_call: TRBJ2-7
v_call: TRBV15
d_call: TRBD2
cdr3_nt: TGTGCCACCAGCACTAGCGGTTTAACCTACGAGCAGTACTTC
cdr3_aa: CATSTSGLTYEQYF

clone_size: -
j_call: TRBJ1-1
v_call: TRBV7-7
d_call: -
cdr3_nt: TGTGCTAGCAGCTTAGGGGTGAGCACTGAAGCTTTCTTT
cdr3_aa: CASSLGVSTEAFF

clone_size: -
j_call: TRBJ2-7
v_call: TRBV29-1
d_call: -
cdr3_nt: TGCAGCGCCGGGGAAGGGGTCGGCGAGCAGTACTTC
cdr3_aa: CSAGEGVGEQYF

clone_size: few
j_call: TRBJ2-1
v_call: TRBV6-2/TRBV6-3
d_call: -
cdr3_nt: TGTGCCAGCACCCCACTCCGGCCAGGTTTGGATGAGCAGTTCTTC
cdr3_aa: CASTPLRPGLDEQFF

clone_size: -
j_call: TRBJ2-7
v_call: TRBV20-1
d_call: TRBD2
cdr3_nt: TGCAGTGCTATAGCGGGAGGGCTCGTGGGTGTTACCTACGAGCAGTACTTC
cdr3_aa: CSAIAGGLVGVTYEQYF

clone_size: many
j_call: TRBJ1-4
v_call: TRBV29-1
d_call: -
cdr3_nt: TGCAGCGTTGAAGATCAGGGAAGGAATGAAAAACTGTTTTTT
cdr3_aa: CSVEDQGRNEKLFF

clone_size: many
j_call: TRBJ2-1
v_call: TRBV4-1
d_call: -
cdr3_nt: TGCGCCAGCAGCCAAGGTGGCAGCAACACCTACAATGAGCAGTTCTTC
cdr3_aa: CASSQGGSNTYNEQFF

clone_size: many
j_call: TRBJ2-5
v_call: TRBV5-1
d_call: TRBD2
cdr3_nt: TGCGCCAGCAGCAAGGGACTAGCGAGGGAGACCCAGTACTTC
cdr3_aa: CASSKGLARETQYF

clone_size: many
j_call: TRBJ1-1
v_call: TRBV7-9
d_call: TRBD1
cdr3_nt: TGTGCCAGCAGTGACCTGGGACAGGATGCATCGGTTACTGAAGCTTTCTTT
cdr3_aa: CASSDLGQDASVTEAFF

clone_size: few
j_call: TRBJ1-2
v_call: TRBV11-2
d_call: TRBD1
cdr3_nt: TGTGCCAGCAGCTTTGACGCCGGGACAGGGGTCTATGGCTACACCTTC
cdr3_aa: CASSFDAGTGVYGYTF

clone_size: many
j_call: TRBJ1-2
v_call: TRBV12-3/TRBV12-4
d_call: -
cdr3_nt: TGTGCCAGCAGTTTCAGAGGGGAAAGGCGCTATGGCTACACCTTC
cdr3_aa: CASSFRGERRYGYTF

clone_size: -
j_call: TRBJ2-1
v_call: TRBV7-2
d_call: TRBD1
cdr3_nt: TGTGCCAGCAGCCCCCTCAAGAGACAGGGTCTAAATGAGCAGTTCTTC
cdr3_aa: CASSPLKRQGLNEQFF

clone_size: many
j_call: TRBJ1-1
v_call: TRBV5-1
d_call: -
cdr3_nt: TGCGCCAGCAGCTTGGATGAGAACACTGAAGCTTTCTTT
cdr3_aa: CASSLDENTEAFF

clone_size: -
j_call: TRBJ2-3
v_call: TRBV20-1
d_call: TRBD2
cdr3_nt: TGCAGTGCTAGTGTAACGAGCGGGAGCGGAGATACGCAGTATTTT
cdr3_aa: CSASVTSGSGDTQYF

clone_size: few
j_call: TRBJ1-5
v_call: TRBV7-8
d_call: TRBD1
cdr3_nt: TGTGCCAGCAGAACAGGGGTTGTGGGCAATCAGCCCCAGCATTTT
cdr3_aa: CASRTGVVGNQPQHF

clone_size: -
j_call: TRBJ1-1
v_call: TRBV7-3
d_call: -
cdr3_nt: TGTGCCAGCGCGCAGAGAGGCAGGGAAGCTTTCTTT
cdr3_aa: CASAQRGREAFF